One T cell receptor (beta chain) is described in this entry. Its antigen is unknown. The investigators reverse transcribed all of the isolated RNA, so they sequenced expressed TCRB transcripts. The table came from immunoSEQ multiplex PCR; TCRdb's copy has only in-frame clones and leaves some out. Here the sample spans hundreds of thousands of clones, roughly an eighth being singletons. The germline V and J ends were trimmed by 4 bases and 4 bases, with 11 bases remaining between them. The CDR3 has 13 amino acids. Germline assignment: CDR1 MDHEN and CDR2 SYDVKM. The data belong to a study of beta chain features in type 1 diabetes. The study's findings and limits: Over-representation of high TCR-expressing cells was a possible consequence of cDNA sequencing. Shortening of TCRB CDR3s, moderate but significant, appeared in all four CD4+ subsets of Type 1 diabetes patients. Fewer junction insertions and more nucleotide deletions appeared in type 1 diabetes patients.

The receptor was isolated from a man aged 18 to 29 with type 1 diabetes. The chain couples TRBV28 to TRBJ2-7; D unclear. The sample was naive CD4+ T cells from blood. CDR3 protein: CASSSSQIYEQYF. In nucleotides, the CDR3 is TGTGCCAGCAGTTCATCACAGATATACGAGCAGTACTTC.